These 13 T cell receptor beta chains originate from one sample sequenced in a study of shared clonotypes between healthy human individuals. The naive CD8 population came from CD45RO-negative cells selected for CCR7, without terminally differentiated effector memory CD45RA+ cells. The assay was immunoSEQ multiplex PCR, and TCRdb's table has in-frame clones only and misses some. Of millions of clones in the sample, 85% to 95% are singletons; the top ten hold roughly 1%. Material: naive CD8+ T cells sorted from blood. All receptors derive from a man aged 18 to 29 in good health.

The J gene is TRBJ2-5, the V gene TRBV7-2; 9 bases map to TRBD2. The end of the DNA aligns better with TRBJ2-7, so the J call may be wrong. The CDR3 is 14 residues long. CDR1 and CDR2 (germline): SGHTA, FQGNSA. CDR3 amino acids: CASSIGLAPYEQYF. CDR3 nucleotides: TGTGCCAGCAGCATCGGACTAGCGCCGTACGAGCAGTACTTC.

This chain uses TRBV4-1 with TRBJ2-7; TRBD2 agrees at 16 bases. V was clipped by 0 bases and J by 3 bases; unmatched bases: 5. Germline lookup yields CDR1 MGHRA and CDR2 YSYEKL. CDR3 length equals 18 residues. CDR3 DNA sequence: TGCGCCAGCAGCCAAGAAGGGACTAGCGGGAGGGCCATCTACGAGCAGTACTTC. It is translated as CASSQEGTSGRAIYEQYF.

V and J are TRBV5-6 and TRBJ2-2; D assignment may be TRBD1 or TRBD2 (5 bases each). The germline gives CDR1 SGHDT, CDR2 YYEEEE. The CDR3 consists of 17 residues. Trimming stripped 6 bases from V and 1 base from J, with 19 bases between. Written as DNA, the CDR3 is TGTGCCAGCACCCCCGGGGTCAGGGACGGGAACACCGGGGAGCTGTTTTTT. This translates into CASTPGVRDGNTGELFF.

This clone appeared once. This specimen includes other DNA sequences encoding the same CDR3. The V and J genes are TRBV6-5 and TRBJ1-1; D remains unclear. The CDR3 length is 13 residues. Germline CDR1 and CDR2: MNHEY and SVGAGI. V gave up 0 bases and J gave up 6 bases, with 8 bases separating them. The CDR3 reads CASSYSEGPEAFF. DNA of the CDR3: TGTGCCAGCAGTTACTCCGAGGGCCCTGAAGCTTTCTTT.

The J gene is TRBJ1-1, the V gene TRBV28; 7 bases are a match to TRBD1. Germline V gives CDR1 MDHEN, CDR2 SYDVKM. V shed 5 bases and J 0 bases; nucleotides not matched to a gene: 9. The CDR3 is 16 residues long. The CDR3 reads CASSLPPQGVNTEAFF. CDR3 in DNA: TGTGCCAGCAGTCTACCCCCGCAGGGGGTGAACACTGAAGCTTTCTTT. Combining the CDR3 with reference TRBV28 and TRBJ1-1 gives the whole variable domain DVKVTQSSRYLVKRTGEKVFLECVQDMDHENMFWYRQDPGLGLRLIYFSYDVKMKEKGDIPEGYSVSREKKERFSLILESASTNQTSMYLCASSLPPQGVNTEAFFGQGTRLTVV.

The rearrangement joins TRBV4-1 to TRBJ1-5; D remains ambiguous. This CDR3 spans 13 amino acids. V was trimmed by 5 bases and J by 7 bases, leaving 12 bases between them. The germline CDR1 and CDR2 sequences are MGHRA and YSYEKL. CDR3 in amino acids: CASSEFPEQPQHF. CDR3 coding DNA: TGCGCCAGCAGCGAATTCCCGGAGCAGCCCCAGCATTTT.

The chain is built from TRBV28 and TRBJ2-1; possibly TRBD2 for D (6 bases). Germline assignment: CDR1 MDHEN and CDR2 SYDVKM. The CDR3 runs 16 residues. V shed 5 bases and J shed 2 bases, with 16 bases lying between them. The CDR3 coding sequence is TGTGCCAGCAGTCCCCCCATTGGCGGGACCTACAATGAGCAGTTCTTC. Its translation is CASSPPIGGTYNEQFF.

A word on this clone: This specimen includes other DNA sequences encoding the same CDR3. V usage is TRBV19 and J usage is TRBJ1-2, with 8 bases aligning to TRBD1. CDR1 LNHDA and CDR2 SQIVND come from the germline V gene (reference sequence). The junction had 2 bases not matched to a gene; V was cut back by 2 bases and J by 6 bases. This CDR3 contains 13 residues. The CDR3, as DNA: TGTGCCAGTAGTATACAGGGGGCGAATGGCTACACCTTC. Protein sequence: CASSIQGANGYTF.

V and J are TRBV5-5 and TRBJ1-3; a possible D gene is TRBD1 (5 bases). The CDR3 extends over 14 amino acids. With 4 bases removed from V and 5 bases from J, the gap between germline ends came to 13 bases. Germline CDR1 reads SGHKS; CDR2 reads YYEKEE (reference sequence). Here the CDR3 DNA reads TGTGCCAGCAGCAACCCGGGGGAGAGAAACACCATATATTTT. Translation: CASSNPGERNTIYF. The complete variable domain, with remaining parts taken from reference TRBV5-5 and TRBJ1-3, reads DAGVTQSPTHLIKTRGQQVTLRCSPISGHKSVSWYQQVLGQGPQFIFQYYEKEERGRGNFPDRFSARQFPNYSSELNVNALLLGDSALYLCASSNPGERNTIYFGEGSWLTVV.

The gene calls are TRBV28 and TRBJ1-4; the D is unclear. The V gene lost 3 bases and the J gene lost 4 bases, with 9 bases spanning the gap. Germline V gene lookup returns CDR1 MDHEN and CDR2 SYDVKM. The CDR3 is 14 residues long. The CDR3 coding sequence is TGTGCCAGCAGTTTCTTAGGCCGTAATGAAAAACTGTTTTTT. Translation gives CASSFLGRNEKLFF. Full variable domain (missing parts from reference TRBV28 and TRBJ1-4): DVKVTQSSRYLVKRTGEKVFLECVQDMDHENMFWYRQDPGLGLRLIYFSYDVKMKEKGDIPEGYSVSREKKERFSLILESASTNQTSMYLCASSFLGRNEKLFFGSGTQLSVL.

The chain carries TRBV6-5 and TRBJ2-7, with 11 nucleotides matching TRBD1. This CDR3 has 14 amino acids. V shed 8 bases and J 3 bases; nucleotides not matched to a gene: 6. The germline V gene encodes CDR1 MNHEY and CDR2 SVGAGI. The CDR3 region is CASGDRGDFYEQYF. CDR3 DNA sequence: TGTGCCAGCGGGGACAGGGGGGACTTCTACGAGCAGTACTTC.

This clone was picked up one time. The CDR3 DNA reads TGTGCCAGCAGAGGTAGCGGGGGGCGAGAGACCCAGTACTTC. Encoded protein: CASRGSGGRETQYF. The V and J genes are TRBV5-4 and TRBJ2-5; the match to TRBD2 covers 10 bases. This CDR3 is built from 14 residues. Germline loops: CDR1 SGHNT, CDR2 YYREEE (reference sequence). Trimming removed 5 bases from V and 4 bases from J; junction bases left unmatched: 5.

V is TRBV4-2 and J is TRBJ2-7; TRBD2 aligns across 11 bases. The CDR3 consists of 15 residues. CDR1 is LGHNA, CDR2 YNFKEQ, per germline. The J segment lost 5 bases and the V segment lost 2 bases, leaving 5 bases of the junction unmatched. The CDR3 coding sequence is TGTGCCAGCAGCCAACTAGCGGGGGGATTCAACGAGCAGTACTTC. This translates into CASSQLAGGFNEQYF.